These 18 T cell receptor beta chains were all obtained from the same sample, sequenced in a study of control samples from healthy donors and cancer patients (TCRdb year 2020). Receptor libraries were prepared by the immunoSEQ multiplex PCR assay. TCRdb retrieved this table from immuneACCESS and kept in-frame rearrangements only. Not all clones are present; in checked studies, unresolved V genes account for under half, and no reason is known for the remainder. The sample table holds 130,000 or so clones, of which 80% to 90% were seen once. Roughly 2.8% of the sample rests with the top ten. Material: blood. The receptor source for this set is a man in his sixties in good health.

This chain uses TRBV5-6 with TRBJ2-5; TRBD1 matches at 7 bases. V was pared by 7 bases and J by 1 base, with 4 bases of the junction left unmatched. The CDR3 runs 13 residues. Per the germline V gene, CDR1 is SGHDT and CDR2 is YYEEEE. Here the CDR3 reads CASRRTGQETQYF. CDR3 DNA sequence: TGTGCCAGCCGTCGGACAGGCCAAGAGACCCAGTACTTC.

This clone was recorded once. The rearrangement uses TRBV6-4 and TRBJ1-4, with D perhaps TRBD1 (6 bases). The CDR3 totals 13 residues. The V gene's germline CDR1 is MRHNA and CDR2 SNTAGT. The CDR3 DNA follows: TGTCCTTTAACAGGGTTGGGTAATGAAAAACTGTTTTTT. Residues: CPLTGLGNEKLFF.

J is TRBJ1-3 and V is TRBV7-9; D unclear. This CDR3 comprises 16 residues. Germline V gene data show CDR1 as SEHNR and CDR2 as FQNEAQ (reference sequence). V lost 1 base, J lost 0 bases, and 10 bases lay in between. The chain's CDR3 is CASSLGSKSSGNTIYF. DNA for the CDR3: TGTGCCAGCAGCTTAGGGAGTAAGAGCTCTGGAAACACCATATATTTT.

A few counts support this clone. This rearrangement joins TRBV4-1 to TRBJ1-4, with 10 bases lining up with TRBD1. The CDR3 is made up of 14 amino acids. Germline V gene data show CDR1 as MGHRA and CDR2 as YSYEKL. With 6 bases clipped from V and 5 bases from J, the junction kept 3 bases outside the gene matches. CDR3 region: CASSRDRGNEKLFF. CDR3 sequence (DNA): TGCGCCAGCAGTCGGGACAGGGGAAATGAAAAACTGTTTTTT.

The chain has TRBV18 and TRBJ1-1; no definite D call. From germline, CDR1 is KGHSH and CDR2 LQKENI. CDR3 length equals 12 residues. The V end was cut by 3 bases, the J end by 8 bases, with 10 bases between. CDR3 sequence: CASSPTALEAFF. The CDR3 DNA sequence: TGTGCCAGCTCACCCACCGCGTTGGAAGCTTTCTTT.

The rearrangement links TRBV28 to TRBJ2-2; 7 nucleotides align to TRBD2. CDR1 is MDHEN and CDR2 is SYDVKM in the germline V gene. V lost 8 bases to trimming and J lost 4 bases; unmatched junction nucleotides: 10. The CDR3 is 15 amino acids. CDR3 residues: CASGRSSGATGELFF. CDR3 DNA sequence: TGTGCCAGCGGCCGTTCTAGCGGAGCCACCGGGGAGCTGTTTTTT.

The chain combines TRBV6-5 with TRBJ2-2; D may be TRBD2 (6 bases). CDR1 and CDR2 from the germline V gene are MNHEY and SVGAGI. The CDR3 runs to 13 residues. The CDR3 nucleotides read TGTACCACAGACGGGGGAAACACCGGGGAGCTGTTTTTT. This encodes CTTDGGNTGELFF.

Worth noting for this clone: This CDR3 is missing its conserved last phenylalanine or tryptophan, likely due to a read error. Written as DNA, the CDR3 is TGTGCCAGCAGTTACTCGACAGGGAGCTCCTACGAGCAGTACCTC. Amino acid sequence: CASSYSTGSSYEQYL. The gene calls are TRBV6-5 and TRBJ2-7; 7 nucleotides match TRBD1. This CDR3 contains 15 residues. Germline CDR1 reads MNHEY; CDR2 reads SVGAGI. J gave up 0 bases and V 0 bases, and 2 bases lay outside the gene matches.

As DNA, the CDR3 is TGCAGCGTTGGCATAGGGAATGAAAAACTGTTTTTT. Its protein product is CSVGIGNEKLFF. V usage is TRBV29-1 and J usage is TRBJ1-4; D is undetermined. Germline-derived CDR1 and CDR2 are SQVTM and ANQGSEA. The CDR3 contains 12 residues. The ends were cut back, 4 bases at V and 5 bases at J, with 8 bases in the middle.

The V call is TRBV12-2, the J call TRBJ2-3. TRBV12-2 is shown as a pseudogene. The CDR3 spans 18 residues. The CDR3 sequence is CASRSATQQGGLTDTQYF. In DNA form, the CDR3 reads TGTGCAAGTCGCTCGGCAACTCAACAGGGAGGTCTCACAGATACGCAGTATTTT.

V and J are TRBV7-9 and TRBJ1-5; D not resolved. The CDR3 consists of 13 residues. CDR1 SEHNR and CDR2 FQNEAQ come from the germline V gene (reference sequence). Trimming cost V 5 bases and J 8 bases, with 13 bases left between them. The DNA of the CDR3 is TGTGCCAGCAGCCTCTTGGACCAGGAGCCCCAGCATTTT. Its translation: CASSLLDQEPQHF.

J is TRBJ2-3 and V is TRBV19; 9 nucleotides agree with TRBD2. Losses at the gene ends were 4 bases for V and 5 bases for J; bases not matched to a gene: 10. Germline V gene data show CDR1 as LNHDA and CDR2 as SQIVND (reference sequence). The length of the CDR3 is 16 residues. DNA of the CDR3: TGTGCCAGTAGTAGGGACCTAGCGGGGTTGGGAGATACGCAGTATTTT. It yields the protein CASSRDLAGLGDTQYF.

As to this clone: This sample also contains other DNA sequences that code for the same CDR3. The chain joins TRBV18 to TRBJ1-1, with unresolved D. Trimming took 5 bases from V and 1 from J, leaving 8 bases between them. The CDR3 runs to 13 residues. Germline assignment: CDR1 KGHSH and CDR2 LQKENI. The CDR3 DNA reads as TGTGCCAGCTCATGGGAGGGGAACACTGAAGCTTTCTTT. It is translated as CASSWEGNTEAFF. The full variable domain, with the rest looked up from reference TRBV18 and TRBJ1-1, is NAGVMQNPRHLVRRRGQEARLRCSPMKGHSHVYWYRQLPEEGLKFMVYLQKENIIDESGMPKERFSAEFPKEGPSILRIQQVVRGDSAAYFCASSWEGNTEAFFGQGTRLTVV.

This clone has only one observation. The chain employs TRBV19 and TRBJ2-2, with D tentatively TRBD2 (5 bases). The CDR3 loop spans 16 amino acids. Trimming took 5 bases from V and 4 from J, leaving 17 bases between them. Germline values: CDR1 LNHDA, CDR2 SQIVND (reference sequence). The CDR3 spells CASSDRRGAGTGELFF. CDR3 in DNA: TGTGCCAGTAGTGATAGACGCGGTGCGGGCACCGGGGAGCTGTTTTTT.

J is TRBJ1-1 and V is TRBV7-2; weak D call: TRBD1 (5 bases). This CDR3 is 16 amino acids long. Between the trimmed V and J ends, which lost 6 bases and 0 bases, there was a span of 17 bases. In germline, CDR1 is SGHTA, CDR2 FQGNSA. The CDR3 region has the DNA TGTGCCAGCAGTCAAGGTGGGGGGTGGGTGAACACTGAAGCTTTCTTT. Its translation: CASSQGGGWVNTEAFF. Full variable domain (remainder filled in from reference TRBV7-2 and TRBJ1-1): GAGVSQSPSNKVTEKGKDVELRCDPISGHTALYWYRQSLGQGLEFLIYFQGNSAPDKSGLPSDRFSAERTGGSVSTLTIQRTQQEDSAVYLCASSQGGGWVNTEAFFGQGTRLTVV.

The genes are TRBV27 and TRBJ1-1; 7 nucleotides line up with TRBD1. CDR1 is MNHEY and CDR2 is SMNVEV in the germline V gene (reference sequence). J was trimmed by 1 base and V by 4 bases; bases with no gene match: 6. The CDR3 covers 15 residues. In DNA form, the CDR3 reads TGTGCCAGCAGTTCCCTGACAGGGCCGAACACTGAAGCTTTCTTT. It is translated as CASSSLTGPNTEAFF.

The chain has TRBV11-1 and TRBJ1-1; D not certain. From germline, CDR1 is SGHAT and CDR2 FQDESV (reference sequence). Trimming left V 6 bases short and J 0 bases short, with 5 bases between. The CDR3 runs to 12 residues. This CDR3 reads CASSNLNTEAFF. The CDR3 DNA reads TGTGCCAGCAGTAATTTGAACACTGAAGCTTTCTTT.

This clone appeared once. The chain carries TRBV6-5 and TRBJ2-3; 8 bases are shared with TRBD2. The ends lost 6 bases at V and 3 bases at J; junction bases unmatched: 8. The CDR3 has 15 residues. Germline CDR1 MNHEY, CDR2 SVGAGI. The CDR3 nucleotides are TGTGCCAGCAGCCCCTTTGCGGGGGGTACAGATACGCAGTATTTT. Translation: CASSPFAGGTDTQYF.